This T cell receptor beta chain stems from a study of graft-versus-host responses after intestinal transplantation. Study summary: Transplants were multivisceral, liver-intestinal, or isolated intestinal. Every recipient underwent anti-thymocyte globulin induction, then tacrolimus and steroids for roughly three years.

Study-level findings and limits: GvH clones were found in recipient marrow; some appeared first in ileum or blood.

About this clone: Its antigen is as yet unknown.

V lost 5 bases and J lost 8; bases outside the gene matches: 9. This CDR3 comprises 14 residues. CDR1 and CDR2 from the germline V gene are MNHEY and SMNVEV (reference sequence). Sequencing was performed with immunoSEQ multiplex PCR; in TCRdb, only in-frame clones are kept and a portion is missing. The sample contains some 35,000 clones, roughly 95% of which appear only once. The material sequenced was unstimulated CD4+ T cells sorted from spleen or lymph node cells, taken before transplant. This rearrangement joins TRBV27 to TRBJ1-1, with TRBD1 matching over 9 bases. The TCR comes from a human donor who was the organ donor for an intestinal transplant. The chain's CDR3 is CASSLQGAESEAFF. CDR3 nucleotides: TGTGCCAGCAGTCTACAGGGGGCTGAGTCGGAAGCTTTCTTT.